This T cell receptor beta chain was obtained from a study of shared clonotypes between healthy human individuals. Study background: Plates per donor: three CD4 naive, three CD4 memory, two CD8 naive, one CD8 memory. Notes on the study in general: Only blood was sampled, and tissue TCR repertoires likely differ from blood ones. Generally, estimated richness proved larger in naive subsets than it did in memory subsets. Non-shared clonotypes were found to have lower generation probabilities than the clonotypes that were shared by all four of the sorted-subset donors.

This clone appeared many times. Its target is not known. TCRdb keeps only in-frame clones here, not all; method: immunoSEQ multiplex PCR. The table shows some 1.1 million clones, with 60% to 80% occurring only once. The CDR3 consists of 14 residues. Germline V gene data show CDR1 as MNHEY and CDR2 as SVGAGI. Trimming cost V 6 bases and J 4 bases; bases outside gene matches: 8. Sequenced input: memory CD4+ T cells from PBMCs. This sample's subset: CD45RA-negative fraction. The receptor was isolated from a man aged 18 to 29 in good health. Some clones in this sample may be carry-over from other donors' samples. The chain employs TRBV6-5 and TRBJ1-2, with 7 bases identical to TRBD1. In DNA, the CDR3 is TGTGCCAGCAGCCCTTACCGGACAGGCTATGGCTACACCTTC. The encoded protein is CASSPYRTGYGYTF.